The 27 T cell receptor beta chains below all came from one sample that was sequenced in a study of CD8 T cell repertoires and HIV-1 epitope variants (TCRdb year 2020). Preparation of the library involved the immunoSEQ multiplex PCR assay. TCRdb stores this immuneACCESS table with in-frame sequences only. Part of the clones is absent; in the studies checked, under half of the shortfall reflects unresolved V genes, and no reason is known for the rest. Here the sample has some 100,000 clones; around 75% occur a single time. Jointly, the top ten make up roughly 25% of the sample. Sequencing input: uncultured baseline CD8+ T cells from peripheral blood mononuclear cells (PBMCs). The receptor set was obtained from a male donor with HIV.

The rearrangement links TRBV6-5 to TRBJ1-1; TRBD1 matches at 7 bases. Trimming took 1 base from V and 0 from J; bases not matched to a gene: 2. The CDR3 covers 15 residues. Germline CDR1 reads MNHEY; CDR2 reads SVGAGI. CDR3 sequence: CASSYLGQMNTEAFF. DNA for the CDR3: TGTGCCAGCAGTTACTTGGGACAGATGAACACTGAAGCTTTCTTT.

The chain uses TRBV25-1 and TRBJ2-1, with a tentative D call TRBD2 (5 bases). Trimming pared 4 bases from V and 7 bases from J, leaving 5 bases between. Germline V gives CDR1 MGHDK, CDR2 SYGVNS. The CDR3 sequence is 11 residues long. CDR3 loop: CASSAGNEQFF. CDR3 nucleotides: TGTGCCAGCAGTGCGGGGAATGAGCAGTTCTTC.

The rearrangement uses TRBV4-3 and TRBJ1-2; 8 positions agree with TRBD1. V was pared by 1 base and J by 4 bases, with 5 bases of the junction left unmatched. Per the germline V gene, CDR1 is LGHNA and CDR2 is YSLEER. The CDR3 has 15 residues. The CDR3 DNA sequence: TGCGCCAGCAGCCAAGCGACAGGGGCCTTCTATGGCTACACCTTC. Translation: CASSQATGAFYGYTF.

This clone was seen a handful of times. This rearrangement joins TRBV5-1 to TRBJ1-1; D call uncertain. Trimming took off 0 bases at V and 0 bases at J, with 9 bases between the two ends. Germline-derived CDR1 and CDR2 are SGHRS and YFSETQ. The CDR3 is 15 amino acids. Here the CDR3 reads CASSLGSVMNTEAFF. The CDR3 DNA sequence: TGCGCCAGCAGCTTGGGGTCGGTCATGAACACTGAAGCTTTCTTT.

CDR3 nucleotide sequence: TGCGCCAGCAGCTACGATGAGGGCTCCTACAATGAGCAGTTCTTC. This encodes CASSYDEGSYNEQFF. The V gene is TRBV5-1, the J gene TRBJ2-1; D is perhaps TRBD2 (5 bases). This CDR3 contains 15 residues. The V and J ends lost 3 bases and 0 bases respectively, with 10 bases between them. The germline CDR1 and CDR2 sequences are SGHRS and YFSETQ.

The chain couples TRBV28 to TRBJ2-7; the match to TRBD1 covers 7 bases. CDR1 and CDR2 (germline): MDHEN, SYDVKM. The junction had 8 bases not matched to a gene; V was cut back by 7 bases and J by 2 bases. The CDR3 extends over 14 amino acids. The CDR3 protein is CASTSGQIPYEQYF. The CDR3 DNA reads TGTGCCAGCACCTCGGGACAGATCCCCTACGAGCAGTACTTC.

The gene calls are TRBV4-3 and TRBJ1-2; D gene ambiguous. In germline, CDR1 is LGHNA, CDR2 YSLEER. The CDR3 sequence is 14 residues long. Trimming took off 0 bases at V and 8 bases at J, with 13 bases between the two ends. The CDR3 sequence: CASSQDFSHEGYTF. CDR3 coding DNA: TGCGCCAGCAGCCAAGATTTTTCACACGAGGGCTACACCTTC.

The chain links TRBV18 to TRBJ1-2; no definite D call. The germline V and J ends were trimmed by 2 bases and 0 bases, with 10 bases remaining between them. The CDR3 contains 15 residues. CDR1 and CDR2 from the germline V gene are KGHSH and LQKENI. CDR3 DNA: TGTGCCAGCTCACCAAGGAGACCGACTAACTATGGCTACACCTTC. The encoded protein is CASSPRRPTNYGYTF.

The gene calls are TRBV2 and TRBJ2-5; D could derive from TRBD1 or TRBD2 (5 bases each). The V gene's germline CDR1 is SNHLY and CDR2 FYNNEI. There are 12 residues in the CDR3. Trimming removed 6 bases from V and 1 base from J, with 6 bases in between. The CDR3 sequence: CASRGVQETQYF. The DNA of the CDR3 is TGTGCCAGCAGGGGGGTCCAAGAGACCCAGTACTTC.

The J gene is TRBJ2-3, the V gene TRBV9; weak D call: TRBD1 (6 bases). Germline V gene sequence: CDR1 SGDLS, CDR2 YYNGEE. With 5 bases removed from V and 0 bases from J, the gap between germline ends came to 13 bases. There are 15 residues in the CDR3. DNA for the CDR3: TGTGCCAGCAGGCTACAGGGTAGGAGCACAGATACGCAGTATTTT. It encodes CASRLQGRSTDTQYF.

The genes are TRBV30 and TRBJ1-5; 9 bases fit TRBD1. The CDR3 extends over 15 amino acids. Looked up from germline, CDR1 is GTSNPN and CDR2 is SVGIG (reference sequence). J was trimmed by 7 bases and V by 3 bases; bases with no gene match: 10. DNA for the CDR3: TGTGCCTGGAGCTTCCTTGGGACAGGGCCCCAGCCCCAGCATTTT. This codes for CAWSFLGTGPQPQHF.

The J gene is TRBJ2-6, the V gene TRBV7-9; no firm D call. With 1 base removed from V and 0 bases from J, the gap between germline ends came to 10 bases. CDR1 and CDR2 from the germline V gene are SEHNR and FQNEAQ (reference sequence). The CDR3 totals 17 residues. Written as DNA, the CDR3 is TGTGCCAGCAGCTTAGTTGCCACTCTCTCTGGGGCCAACGTCCTGACTTTC. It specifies CASSLVATLSGANVLTF.

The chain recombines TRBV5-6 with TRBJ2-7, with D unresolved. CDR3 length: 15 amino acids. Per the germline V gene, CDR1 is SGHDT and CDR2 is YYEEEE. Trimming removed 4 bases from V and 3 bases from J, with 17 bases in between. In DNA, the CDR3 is TGTGCCAGCAGCCCTTATTCTGGCACTCTCTACGAGCAGTACTTC. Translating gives CASSPYSGTLYEQYF. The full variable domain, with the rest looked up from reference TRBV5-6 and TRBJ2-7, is DAGVTQSPTHLIKTRGQQVTLRCSPKSGHDTVSWYQQALGQGPQFIFQYYEEEERQRGNFPDRFSGHQFPNYSSELNVNALLLGDSALYLCASSPYSGTLYEQYFGPGTRLTVT.

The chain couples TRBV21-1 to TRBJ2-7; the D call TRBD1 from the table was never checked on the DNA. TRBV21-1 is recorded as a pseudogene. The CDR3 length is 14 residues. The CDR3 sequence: CASSVRDSHYEQYF. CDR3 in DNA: TGTGCCAGCAGCGTTAGGGACAGTCACTACGAGCAGTACTTC.

CDR3 protein: CATVLGTENYGYTF. For the CDR3, the DNA is TGTGCCACCGTTCTTGGGACAGAAAACTATGGCTACACCTTC. V is TRBV15 and J is TRBJ1-2; 7 nucleotides align to TRBD1. V was pared by 8 bases and J by 2 bases, with 8 bases of the junction left unmatched. This CDR3 is 14 amino acids long. Germline V CDR1 and CDR2: LNHNV, YYDKDF (reference sequence).

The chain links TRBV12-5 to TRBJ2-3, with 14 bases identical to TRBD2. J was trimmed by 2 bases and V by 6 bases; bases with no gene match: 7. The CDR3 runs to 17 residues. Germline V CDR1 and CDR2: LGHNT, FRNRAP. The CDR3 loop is CASGSGTSGSFTDTQYF. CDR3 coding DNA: TGTGCTAGTGGAAGCGGGACTAGCGGGAGTTTCACAGATACGCAGTATTTT.

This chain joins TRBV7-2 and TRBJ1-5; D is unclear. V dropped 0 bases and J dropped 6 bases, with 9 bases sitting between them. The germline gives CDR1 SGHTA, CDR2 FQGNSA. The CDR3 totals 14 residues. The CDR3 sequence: CASSLAGPGQPQHF. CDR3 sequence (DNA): TGTGCCAGCAGCTTAGCTGGGCCGGGTCAGCCCCAGCATTTT.

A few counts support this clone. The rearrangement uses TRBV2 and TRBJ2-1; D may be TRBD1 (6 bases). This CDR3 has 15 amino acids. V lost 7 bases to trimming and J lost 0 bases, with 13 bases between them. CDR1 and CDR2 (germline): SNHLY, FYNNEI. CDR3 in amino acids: CASTPTGSSYNEQFF. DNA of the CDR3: TGTGCCAGCACCCCGACAGGAAGCTCCTACAATGAGCAGTTCTTC.

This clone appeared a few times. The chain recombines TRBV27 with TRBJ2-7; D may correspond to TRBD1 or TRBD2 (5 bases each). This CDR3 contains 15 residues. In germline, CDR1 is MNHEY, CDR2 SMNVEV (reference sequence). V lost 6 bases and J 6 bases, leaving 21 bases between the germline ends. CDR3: CASRAHGEGLSEQYF. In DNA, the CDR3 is TGTGCCAGCAGGGCGCATGGTGAGGGGCTATCCGAGCAGTACTTC.

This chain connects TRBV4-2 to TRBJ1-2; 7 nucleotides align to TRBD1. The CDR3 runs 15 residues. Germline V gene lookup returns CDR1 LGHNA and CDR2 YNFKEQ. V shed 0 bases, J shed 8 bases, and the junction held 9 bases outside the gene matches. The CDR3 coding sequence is TGTGCCAGCAGCCAAGAACGGGACAGCGGGCGCGGCTACACCTTC. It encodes CASSQERDSGRGYTF.

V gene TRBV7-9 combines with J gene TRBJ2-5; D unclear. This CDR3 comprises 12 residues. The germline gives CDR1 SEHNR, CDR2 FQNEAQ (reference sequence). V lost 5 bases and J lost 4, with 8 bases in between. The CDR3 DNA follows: TGTGCCAGCAGCCCCCTAGGAGAGACCCAGTACTTC. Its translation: CASSPLGETQYF.

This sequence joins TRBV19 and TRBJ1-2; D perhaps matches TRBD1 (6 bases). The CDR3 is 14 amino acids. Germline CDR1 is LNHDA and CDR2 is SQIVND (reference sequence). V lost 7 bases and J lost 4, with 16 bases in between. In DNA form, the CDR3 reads TGTGCCAGTACCCCAGGGGTTCGTAGCTATGGCTACACCTTC. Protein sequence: CASTPGVRSYGYTF.

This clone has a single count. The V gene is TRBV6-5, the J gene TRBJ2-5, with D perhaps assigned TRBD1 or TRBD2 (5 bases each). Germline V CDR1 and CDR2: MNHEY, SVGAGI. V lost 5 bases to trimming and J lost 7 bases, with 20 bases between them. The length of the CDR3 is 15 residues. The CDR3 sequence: CASSRPRDGEGTQYF. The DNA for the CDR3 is TGTGCCAGCAGTAGGCCCCGGGACGGGGAAGGGACCCAGTACTTC.

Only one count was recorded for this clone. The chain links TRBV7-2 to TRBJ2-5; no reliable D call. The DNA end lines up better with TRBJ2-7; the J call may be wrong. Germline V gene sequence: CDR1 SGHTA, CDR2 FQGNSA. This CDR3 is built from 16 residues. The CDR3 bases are TGTGCCAGCAGCTTAGAATCCCTGTTTCGCATCCACGAGCAGTACTTC. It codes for CASSLESLFRIHEQYF.

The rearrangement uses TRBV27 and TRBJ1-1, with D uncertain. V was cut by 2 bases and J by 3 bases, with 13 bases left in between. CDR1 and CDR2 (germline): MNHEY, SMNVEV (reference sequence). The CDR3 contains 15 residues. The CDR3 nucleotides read TGTGCCAGCAGTTTAAAAGGGTTCGGGGACACTGAAGCTTTCTTT. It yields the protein CASSLKGFGDTEAFF.

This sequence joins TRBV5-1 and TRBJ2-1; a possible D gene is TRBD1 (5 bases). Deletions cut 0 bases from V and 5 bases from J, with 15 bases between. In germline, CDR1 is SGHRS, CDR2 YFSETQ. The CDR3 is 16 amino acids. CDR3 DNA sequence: TGCGCCAGCAGCTTGGAACCAGGGAACTTCCACAATGAGCAGTTCTTC. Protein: CASSLEPGNFHNEQFF.

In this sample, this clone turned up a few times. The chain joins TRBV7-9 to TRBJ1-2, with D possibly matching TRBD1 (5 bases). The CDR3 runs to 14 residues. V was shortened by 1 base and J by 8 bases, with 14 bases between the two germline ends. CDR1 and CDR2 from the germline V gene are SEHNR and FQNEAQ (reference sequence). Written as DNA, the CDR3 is TGTGCCAGCAGCTTAGACCGAGGACACGGCGGCTACACCTTC. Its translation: CASSLDRGHGGYTF.